This TCR beta chain was identified in a study of cytomegalovirus exposure and HLA in healthy donors. Per the germline V gene, CDR1 is LGHNA and CDR2 is YNFKEQ. The CDR3 length is 17 residues. The V end was cut by 0 bases, the J end by 3 bases, with 17 bases between. The primer mix had 60 Vbeta and 13 Jbeta primers. This table comes from immunoSEQ multiplex PCR, and its TCRdb copy is limited to in-frame clones, with some not included. The sample lists 150,000 to 200,000 clones; around 77% were seen once. V is TRBV4-2 and J is TRBJ1-2; TRBD1 might be the D (5 bases). Sequences were obtained from PBMCs. The clonotype comes from a man between 25 and 39 years old in good health and CMV-seronegative. The CDR3 loop reads CASSQEGAGLDYYGYTF. Written as DNA, the CDR3 is TGTGCCAGCAGCCAAGAAGGTGCAGGGCTGGATTACTATGGCTACACCTTC.